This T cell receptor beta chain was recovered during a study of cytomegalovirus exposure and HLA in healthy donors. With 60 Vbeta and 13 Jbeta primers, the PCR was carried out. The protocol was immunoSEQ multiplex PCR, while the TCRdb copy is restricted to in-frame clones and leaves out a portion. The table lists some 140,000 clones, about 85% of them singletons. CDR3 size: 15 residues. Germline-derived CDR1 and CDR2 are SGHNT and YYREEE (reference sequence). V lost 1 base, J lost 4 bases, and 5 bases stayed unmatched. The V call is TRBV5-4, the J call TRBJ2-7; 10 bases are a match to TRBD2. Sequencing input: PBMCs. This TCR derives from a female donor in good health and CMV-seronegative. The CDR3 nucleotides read TGTGCCAGCAGCTTGCAGCGGGGGGGATCATACGAGCAGTACTTC. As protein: CASSLQRGGSYEQYF.